What follows are 27 T cell receptor beta chains derived from one specimen sequenced in a study of cytomegalovirus exposure and HLA in healthy donors. The PCR was carried out with 60 Vbeta primers and 13 Jbeta primers. Only in-frame clones appear in the TCRdb table, and some are missing; sequencing was by immunoSEQ multiplex PCR. This table has about 140,000 clones, roughly 80% appearing once. Material for sequencing was PBMCs. These receptors all stem from a man between 35 and 55 years old in good health and CMV-seronegative.

The chain is built from TRBV25-1 and TRBJ1-2, with a tentative D call TRBD1 (5 bases). CDR3 size: 13 residues. V was clipped by 6 bases and J by 4 bases, with 12 bases between them. Germline V gives CDR1 MGHDK, CDR2 SYGVNS. CDR3 DNA sequence: TGTGCCAGCAGCCGGGGACTGAGCTATGGCTACACCTTC. Translated, it gives CASSRGLSYGYTF.

This clone was picked up a small number of times. The CDR3 DNA reads as TGTGCAAGGGTGGGAAGGGGAGGTGGGAACACTGAAGCTTTCTTT. Its translation is CARVGRGGGNTEAFF. This chain joins TRBV12-2 and TRBJ1-1. TRBV12-2 is designated a pseudogene. There are 15 residues in the CDR3.

V and J are TRBV5-6 and TRBJ2-7; tentative D call: TRBD1 (7 bases). V was trimmed by 0 bases and J by 1 base, leaving 11 bases between them. This CDR3 comprises 15 residues. Germline V gives CDR1 SGHDT, CDR2 YYEEEE. The CDR3 loop is CASSLGGTVSYEQYF. CDR3 bases: TGTGCCAGCAGCTTGGGCGGGACAGTATCCTACGAGCAGTACTTC.

The genes are TRBV7-6 and TRBJ1-4; D is ambiguous. V lost 1 base, J lost 0 bases, and 9 bases lay in between. This CDR3 is built from 16 residues. Germline V gene sequence: CDR1 SGHVS, CDR2 FNYEAQ. The CDR3 nucleotides are TGTGCCAGCAGCTTAGACGGGGTGGCAACTAATGAAAAACTGTTTTTT. This sequence encodes CASSLDGVATNEKLFF.

The sample holds a few counts of this clone. The rearrangement joins TRBV4-2 to TRBJ1-1, with D uncertain. Between the trimmed V and J ends, which lost 4 bases and 1 base, there was a span of 10 bases. Germline loops: CDR1 LGHNA, CDR2 YNFKEQ. The CDR3 covers 14 residues. DNA for the CDR3: TGTGCCAGCAGCCCATCAGAGGAGAACACTGAAGCTTTCTTT. Translating it yields CASSPSEENTEAFF.

The rearrangement uses TRBV6-5 and TRBJ2-4; D call uncertain. CDR1 is MNHEY and CDR2 is SVGAGI in the germline V gene. The CDR3 extends over 14 amino acids. The germline V and J ends were trimmed by 7 bases and 4 bases, with 14 bases remaining between them. This chain's CDR3 is CASNSVWQKNIQYF. Here the CDR3 DNA reads TGTGCCAGCAATTCTGTTTGGCAAAAAAACATTCAGTACTTC.

The chain links TRBV20-1 to TRBJ1-2, with TRBD1 matching over 7 bases. CDR3 length equals 11 residues. With V trimmed by 4 bases and J by 4 bases, 0 bases remained unmatched. CDR1 and CDR2 (germline): DFQATT, SNEGSKA (reference sequence). CDR3 loop: CSATGGYGYTF. Written as DNA, the CDR3 is TGCAGTGCTACAGGGGGCTATGGCTACACCTTC.

This clone has a single count. The CDR3 DNA reads as TGTGCCAGCAGCGGGCCTGACGTGGGCTATGGCTACACCTTC. Its protein product is CASSGPDVGYGYTF. This chain connects TRBV7-9 to TRBJ1-2; D ambiguous. The CDR3 runs to 14 residues. Per the germline V gene, CDR1 is SEHNR and CDR2 is FQNEAQ (reference sequence). Trimming stripped 5 bases from V and 4 bases from J, with 14 bases between.

This clone occurred a few times. The chain is built from TRBV5-1 and TRBJ1-4; D possibly corresponds to TRBD1 (5 bases). This CDR3 has 14 residues. Germline V gene data show CDR1 as SGHRS and CDR2 as YFSETQ. The V and J ends lost 0 bases and 4 bases respectively, with 7 bases between them. The CDR3 is CASSLDRSNEKLFF. In DNA form, the CDR3 reads TGCGCCAGCAGCTTGGACAGGAGTAATGAAAAACTGTTTTTT. Full variable domain (remainder filled in from reference TRBV5-1 and TRBJ1-4): KAGVTQTPRYLIKTRGQQVTLSCSPISGHRSVSWYQQTPGQGLQFLFEYFSETQRNKGNFPGRFSGRQFSNSRSEMNVSTLELGDSALYLCASSLDRSNEKLFFGSGTQLSVL.

This sequence joins TRBV29-1 and TRBJ1-2; a possible D gene is TRBD1 (6 bases). This CDR3 has 11 residues. Trimming removed 4 bases at V and 6 bases at J, with 9 bases between. Germline V lookup: CDR1 SQVTM, CDR2 ANQGSEA. The CDR3: CSVATGHGYTF. The CDR3 DNA reads as TGCAGCGTTGCAACAGGGCATGGCTACACCTTC.

The J gene is TRBJ2-1, the V gene TRBV5-4, with a possible D match to TRBD1 (5 bases). The CDR3 has 14 amino acids. The V and J ends lost 4 bases and 4 bases respectively, with 12 bases between them. Germline V gene data show CDR1 as SGHNT and CDR2 as YYREEE (reference sequence). DNA of the CDR3: TGTGCCAGCAGCCCTGACAGCCTTTACAATGAGCAGTTCTTC. It translates to CASSPDSLYNEQFF.

The rearrangement joins TRBV5-6 to TRBJ2-3, with 7 bases identical to TRBD2. This CDR3 is built from 16 residues. Germline CDR1 reads SGHDT; CDR2 reads YYEEEE. Unmatched junction bases numbered 9, after V lost 5 bases and J lost 0 bases. The CDR3 reads CASSPAGTYSTDTQYF. The CDR3 DNA is TGTGCCAGCAGTCCAGCGGGGACCTATAGCACAGATACGCAGTATTTT.

A note on this clone: The same CDR3 can be traced to other DNA sequences in this sample. This chain joins TRBV18 and TRBJ1-1; D is uncertain. V lost 3 bases and J lost 1, with 6 bases in between. Germline-derived CDR1 and CDR2 are KGHSH and LQKENI. This CDR3 is 13 amino acids long. The CDR3 loop reads CASSPPGNTEAFF. The CDR3 region has the DNA TGTGCCAGCTCACCGCCGGGGAACACTGAAGCTTTCTTT.

The chain carries TRBV19 and TRBJ2-1; 8 bases are a match to TRBD2. Germline V gene data show CDR1 as LNHDA and CDR2 as SQIVND (reference sequence). The CDR3 runs 16 residues. V lost 5 bases to trimming and J lost 0 bases; unmatched junction nucleotides: 6. The CDR3 sequence is CASSSSGGPSYNEQFF. The CDR3 DNA is TGTGCCAGTAGTTCCAGCGGGGGTCCCTCCTACAATGAGCAGTTCTTC.

The CDR3 DNA reads TGTGCCATCAGTGAGTCAACAGGGGACTATGGCTACACCTTC. Amino acid sequence: CAISESTGDYGYTF. The rearrangement joins TRBV10-3 to TRBJ1-2; 7 bases align to TRBD1. Germline CDR1 reads ENHRY; CDR2 reads SYGVKD. The CDR3 totals 14 residues. The trim removed 0 bases at V and 3 bases at J, leaving 1 base unmatched.

The chain recombines TRBV19 with TRBJ2-2, with D unclear. There are 13 residues in the CDR3. Germline CDR1 is LNHDA and CDR2 is SQIVND (reference sequence). Trimming stripped 4 bases from V and 7 bases from J, with 10 bases between. The CDR3 nucleotides read TGTGCCAGTAGTAAGTTGAGTAACGGGGAGCTGTTTTTT. Translating it yields CASSKLSNGELFF.

The rearrangement links TRBV27 to TRBJ2-6, with 7 bases identical to TRBD1. The CDR3 length is 16 residues. CDR1 MNHEY and CDR2 SMNVEV come from the germline V gene (reference sequence). The J segment lost 2 bases and the V segment lost 5 bases, leaving 6 bases of the junction unmatched. In DNA, the CDR3 is TGTGCCAGCAGTCATCAGGGGGAAGCTGGGGCCAACGTCCTGACTTTC. Its protein product is CASSHQGEAGANVLTF.

CDR3: CASSIQGSLYSGNTIYF. CDR3 nucleotides: TGCGCCAGCAGCATACAGGGGTCACTGTACTCTGGAAACACCATATATTTT. The rearrangement joins TRBV5-1 to TRBJ1-3; 7 bases align to TRBD1. V shed 4 bases, J shed 0 bases, and the junction held 10 bases outside the gene matches. CDR1 and CDR2 from the germline V gene are SGHRS and YFSETQ. CDR3 length: 17 amino acids.

The chain carries TRBV27 and TRBJ1-2, with D hard to call. CDR3 length equals 12 residues. Germline V CDR1 and CDR2: MNHEY, SMNVEV (reference sequence). The V gene lost 5 bases and the J gene lost 8 bases, with 12 bases spanning the gap. CDR3 in amino acids: CASSGVEGGYTF. As DNA, the CDR3 is TGTGCCAGCAGTGGGGTCGAGGGCGGCTACACCTTC.

This sequence joins TRBV27 and TRBJ1-1; no clear D gene. There are 13 residues in the CDR3. V lost 3 bases to trimming and J lost 3 bases, with 8 bases between them. CDR1 and CDR2 (germline): MNHEY, SMNVEV (reference sequence). CDR3 coding DNA: TGTGCCAGCAGTTTGTTAGAGCACACTGAAGCTTTCTTT. Its protein product is CASSLLEHTEAFF.

The V call is TRBV11-2, the J call TRBJ2-7; tentative D call: TRBD1 (6 bases). The CDR3 is 15 amino acids. Germline lookup yields CDR1 SGHAT and CDR2 FQNNGV. V was clipped by 1 base and J by 3 bases, with 13 bases between them. In DNA form, the CDR3 reads TGTGCCAGCAGCTTAGGCCCCAGGGGCAACTACGAGCAGTACTTC. Encoded protein: CASSLGPRGNYEQYF.

The chain links TRBV5-4 to TRBJ2-1, with D hard to call. This CDR3 contains 12 residues. Trimming removed 0 bases from V and 7 bases from J, with 5 bases in between. Germline lookup yields CDR1 SGHNT and CDR2 YYREEE (reference sequence). The CDR3 loop is CASSLALNEQFF. CDR3 sequence (DNA): TGTGCCAGCAGCTTGGCTTTAAATGAGCAGTTCTTC.

The chain is built from TRBV4-2 and TRBJ1-1; 7 bases line up with TRBD1. This CDR3 contains 16 residues. V was clipped by 1 base and J by 3 bases; unmatched bases: 8. Per the germline V gene, CDR1 is LGHNA and CDR2 is YNFKEQ. This chain's CDR3 is CASSQGRGQSYTEAFF. As DNA, the CDR3 is TGTGCCAGCAGCCAAGGTAGGGGACAGTCCTACACTGAAGCTTTCTTT.

There are a few counts of this clone. The genes are TRBV11-2 and TRBJ1-2; TRBD1 matches at 9 bases. Germline CDR1 SGHAT, CDR2 FQNNGV. The ends lost 5 bases at V and 4 bases at J; junction bases unmatched: 8. The CDR3 extends over 15 amino acids. DNA of the CDR3: TGTGCCAGCAGCCTGGGACAGGGCCCTATCTATGGCTACACCTTC. Amino acids: CASSLGQGPIYGYTF.

In DNA form, the CDR3 reads TGTGCCAGCAGTCTGGGAACAGGTTCCTCTGGCTACACCTTC. The encoded protein is CASSLGTGSSGYTF. The rearrangement joins TRBV14 to TRBJ1-2, with D perhaps TRBD1 (5 bases). CDR1 and CDR2 (germline): SGHDN, FVKESK. The ends were cut back, 6 bases at V and 7 bases at J, with 18 bases in the middle. This CDR3 has 14 amino acids. The full variable domain, with the rest looked up from reference TRBV14 and TRBJ1-2, is EAGVTQFPSHSVIEKGQTVTLRCDPISGHDNLYWYRRVMGKEIKFLLHFVKESKQDESGMPNNRFLAERTGGTYSTLKVQPAELEDSGVYFCASSLGTGSSGYTFGSGTRLTVV.

The V call is TRBV27, the J call TRBJ2-5; tentatively, D is TRBD2 (6 bases). The ends were cut back, 3 bases at V and 1 base at J, with 9 bases in the middle. CDR1 MNHEY and CDR2 SMNVEV come from the germline V gene (reference sequence). There are 14 residues in the CDR3. CDR3 DNA sequence: TGTGCCAGCAGTTTGGGACTCCCCCAAGAGACCCAGTACTTC. Translated, it gives CASSLGLPQETQYF.

The chain combines TRBV25-1 with TRBJ1-4, with a tentative D call TRBD1 (6 bases). V dropped 4 bases and J dropped 7 bases, with 16 bases sitting between them. The CDR3 is 15 residues long. The V gene's germline CDR1 is MGHDK and CDR2 SYGVNS. CDR3 residues: CASSGTGPTSEKLFF. The DNA for the CDR3 is TGTGCCAGCAGTGGAACAGGGCCGACAAGTGAAAAACTGTTTTTT.